These 5 T cell receptor beta chains were sequenced from one sample in a study of T-cell memory formation after mild COVID-19. TCRdb re-called the 5' RACE reads with MiXCR, one entry per CDR3 protein. The sample lists some 320,000 distinct CDR3 sequences; 15% were seen once. The source material was PBMCs or a T cell subset sorted from them (not recorded which). The receptors were sampled from a man younger than 35 who had mild COVID-19 (a few samples of this study predate the infection). Cell type and time point are not known.

The genes are TRBV29-1 and TRBJ2-1; weak D call: TRBD2 (6 bases). CDR3 size: 15 residues. Germline V gene lookup returns CDR1 SQVTM and CDR2 ANQGSEA. V was pared by 4 bases and J by 8 bases, with 21 bases between. CDR3 bases: TGCAGCGTTGCCGTAGCGGACTCCCCTGGGGATGAGCAGTTCTTC. Its protein product is CSVAVADSPGDEQFF.

The chain has TRBV4-2 and TRBJ2-5, with a possible D match to TRBD2 (6 bases). The length of the CDR3 is 15 residues. V was trimmed by 1 base and J by 5 bases, leaving 14 bases between them. CDR1 and CDR2 from the germline V gene are LGHNA and YNFKEQ. The CDR3 protein is CASSQGEAAGETQYF. For the CDR3, the DNA is TGTGCCAGCAGCCAAGGGGAAGCTGCGGGGGAGACCCAGTACTTC.

This clonotype was picked up a small number of times. The rearrangement links TRBV15 to TRBJ2-2; no definite D call. The CDR3 extends over 14 amino acids. Germline V gene data show CDR1 as LNHNV and CDR2 as YYDKDF (reference sequence). V lost 0 bases, J lost 4 bases, and 6 bases lay in between. This CDR3 is CATSRDLATGELFF. In DNA form, the CDR3 reads TGTGCCACCAGCAGAGATTTAGCCACCGGGGAGCTGTTTTTT.

The chain uses TRBV6-2 or TRBV6-3 and TRBJ1-2; D uncertain. V lost 2 bases, J lost 8 bases, and 9 bases lay in between. The CDR3 loop spans 12 amino acids. Germline CDR1 and CDR2: MNHEY and SVGEGT. The CDR3: CASSYLVWGYTF. The DNA of the CDR3 is TGTGCCAGCAGTTACCTGGTGTGGGGCTACACCTTC.

This clonotype has at least ten counts. J is TRBJ1-3 and V is TRBV4-3, with D possibly being TRBD1 (5 bases). Per germline, CDR1 LGHNA and CDR2 YSLEER. V gave up 3 bases and J gave up 1 base, with 13 bases separating them. There are 16 residues in the CDR3. As DNA, the CDR3 is TGCGCCAGCAGCCAGAATAGGGCAGGGTCTGGAAACACCATATATTTT. It yields the protein CASSQNRAGSGNTIYF.